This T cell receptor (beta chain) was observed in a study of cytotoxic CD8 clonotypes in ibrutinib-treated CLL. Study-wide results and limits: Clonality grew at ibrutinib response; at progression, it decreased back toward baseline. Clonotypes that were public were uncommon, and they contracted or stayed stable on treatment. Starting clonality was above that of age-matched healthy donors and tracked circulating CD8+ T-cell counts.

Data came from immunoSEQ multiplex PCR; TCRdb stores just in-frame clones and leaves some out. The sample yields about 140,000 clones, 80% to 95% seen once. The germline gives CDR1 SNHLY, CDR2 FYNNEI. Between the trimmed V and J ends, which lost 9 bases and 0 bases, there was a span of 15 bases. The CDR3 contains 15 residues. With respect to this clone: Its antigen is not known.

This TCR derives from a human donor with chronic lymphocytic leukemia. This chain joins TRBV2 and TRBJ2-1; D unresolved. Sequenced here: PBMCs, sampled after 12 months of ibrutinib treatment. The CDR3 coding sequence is TGTGCCAGGCCAATAGACGTGAGCTCCTACAATGAGCAGTTCTTC. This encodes CARPIDVSSYNEQFF.